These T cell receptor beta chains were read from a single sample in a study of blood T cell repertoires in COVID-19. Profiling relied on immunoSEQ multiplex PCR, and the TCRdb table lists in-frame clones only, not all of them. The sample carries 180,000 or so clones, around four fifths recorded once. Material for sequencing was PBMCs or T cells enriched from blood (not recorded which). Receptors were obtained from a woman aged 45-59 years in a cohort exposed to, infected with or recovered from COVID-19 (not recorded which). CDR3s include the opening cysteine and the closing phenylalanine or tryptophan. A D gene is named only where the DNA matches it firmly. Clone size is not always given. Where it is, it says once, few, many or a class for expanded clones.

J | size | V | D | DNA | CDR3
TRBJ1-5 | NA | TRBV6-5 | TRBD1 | TGTGCCAGCATCTGGACAGGCGATAGCAATCAGCCCCAGCATTTT | CASIWTGDSNQPQHF
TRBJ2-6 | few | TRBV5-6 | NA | TGTGCCAGCGCGTCGGGGATGGGGGACTTCTCTGGGGCCAACGTCCTGACTTTC | CASASGMGDFSGANVLTF
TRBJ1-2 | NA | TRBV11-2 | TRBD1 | TGTGCCAGCAGCGTCCGGGACAGGGACTATGGCTACACCTTC | CASSVRDRDYGYTF
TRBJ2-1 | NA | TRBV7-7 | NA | TGTGCTAGCAGCTCCTTAGCTGCTAGCTCCTACAATGAGCAGTTCTTC | CASSSLAASSYNEQFF
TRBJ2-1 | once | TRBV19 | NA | TGTGCCAGTAGTATAGGCAGGTCCGGGAACAATGAGCAGTTCTTC | CASSIGRSGNNEQFF
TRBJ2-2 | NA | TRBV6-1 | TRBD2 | TGTGCCAGCAGTGAACCGGGACTAGCAGCCGGGGAGCTGTTTTTT | CASSEPGLAAGELFF
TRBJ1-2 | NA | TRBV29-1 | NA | TGCAGCGTTGAAGAAAACAGGGCCGGCTACACCTTC | CSVEENRAGYTF
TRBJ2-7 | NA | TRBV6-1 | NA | TGTGCCAGCAGTGACAGCGGGACAATTCGCTACGAGCAGTACTTC | CASSDSGTIRYEQYF
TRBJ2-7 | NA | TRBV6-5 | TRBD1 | TGTGCCAGCAGCCTCTCCGGGACAGAGGCCTACGAGCAGTACTTC | CASSLSGTEAYEQYF
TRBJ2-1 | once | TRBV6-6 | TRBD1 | TGTGCCAGCAGTCGATCGCCACCCCCGGTCACAGGGGTGGTGAATGAGCAGTTCTTC | CASSRSPPPVTGVVNEQFF
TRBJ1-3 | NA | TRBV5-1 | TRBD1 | TGCGCCAGCAGCTTGGATAACCCGGGACAGACTCCTGGAAACACCATATATTTT | CASSLDNPGQTPGNTIYF
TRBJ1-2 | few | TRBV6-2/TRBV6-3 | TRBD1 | TGTGCCAGCAGTCCCTGGGGACAGGAAGATGGCTACACCTTC | CASSPWGQEDGYTF
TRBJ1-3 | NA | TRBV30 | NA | TGTGCCTGGAATCCGGGTTCCGCGGGAAACACCATATATTTT | CAWNPGSAGNTIYF
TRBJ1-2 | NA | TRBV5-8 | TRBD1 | TGTGCCAGCAGCCAGACAGGGATCGGGGGCTACACCTTC | CASSQTGIGGYTF
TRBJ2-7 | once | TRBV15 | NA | TGTGCCACCAGCAGAGAGAGGTTAAGGATGGATTCCTACGAGCAGTACTTC | CATSRERLRMDSYEQYF
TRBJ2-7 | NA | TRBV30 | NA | TGTGCCTGGAGGACAGGTTCCTACGAGCAGTACTTC | CAWRTGSYEQYF
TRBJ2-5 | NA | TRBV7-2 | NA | TGTGCCAGCAGCTCATCGACGGGAATGGTGGAGACCCAGTACTTC | CASSSSTGMVETQYF
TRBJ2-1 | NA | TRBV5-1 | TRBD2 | TGCGCCAGCAGCTCGTTAACTAGCGGGAGAGACAATGAGCAGTTCTTC | CASSSLTSGRDNEQFF
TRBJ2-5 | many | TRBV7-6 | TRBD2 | TGTGCCAGCAGCTATACGGGGGGGAGCCAAGAGACCCAGTACTTC | CASSYTGGSQETQYF
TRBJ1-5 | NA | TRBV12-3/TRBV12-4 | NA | TGTGCCAGCAGTATAACCAGGGATCAGCCCCAGCATTTT | CASSITRDQPQHF
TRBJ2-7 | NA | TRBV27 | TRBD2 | TGTGCCAGCAGTAGCTCGAGGGCCCGGGGGGCCTACGAGCAGTACTTC | CASSSSRARGAYEQYF
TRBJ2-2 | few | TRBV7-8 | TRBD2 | TGTGCCAGCAGCCTACGACAAACGGGGCGGGGGGCCACCACCGGGGAGCTGTTTTTT | CASSLRQTGRGATTGELFF
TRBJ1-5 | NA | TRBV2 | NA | TGTGCCAGCAGATTTGACGGGAGCAATCAGCCCCAGCATTTT | CASRFDGSNQPQHF
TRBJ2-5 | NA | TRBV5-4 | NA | TGTGCCAGCAGCTTGGGAGGAGACCGGGAGACCCAGTACTTC | CASSLGGDRETQYF
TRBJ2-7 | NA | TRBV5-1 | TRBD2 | TGCGCCAGCAGCTTGGAAGTGACTAGCGCCTACGAGCAGTACTTC | CASSLEVTSAYEQYF
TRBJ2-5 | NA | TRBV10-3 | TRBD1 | TGTGCCATCAGTGTAGGGACAGGGGACGAGACCCAGTACTTC | CAISVGTGDETQYF
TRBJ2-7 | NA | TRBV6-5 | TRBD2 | TGTGCCAGCACCGCAACCACGGGGGGAGAGCAGTACTTC | CASTATTGGEQYF
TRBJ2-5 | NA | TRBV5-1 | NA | TGCGCCAGCAGCTCTTTGGCAGGACAAGAGACCCAGTACTTC | CASSSLAGQETQYF
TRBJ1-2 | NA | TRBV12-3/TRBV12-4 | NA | TGTGCCATCGCTGTCAGAGGCATCTATGGCTACACCTTC | CAIAVRGIYGYTF
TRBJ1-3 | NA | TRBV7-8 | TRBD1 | TGTGCCAGCAGCCCCATACAGGGGGAGTCTGGAAACACCATATATTTT | CASSPIQGESGNTIYF
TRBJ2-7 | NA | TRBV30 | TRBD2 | TGTGCCTGGAGCGGGGGGGGCCTCTCCTACGAGCAGTACTTC | CAWSGGGLSYEQYF
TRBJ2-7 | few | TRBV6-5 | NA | TGTGCCAGCAGGACCAGCGGTTACGAGCAGTACTTC | CASRTSGYEQYF
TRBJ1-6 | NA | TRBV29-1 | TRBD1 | TGCAGCGTCCGACAGGGGGCTCTCAACTCACCCCTCCACTTT | CSVRQGALNSPLHF
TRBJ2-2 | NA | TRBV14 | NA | TGTGCCAGCAGCCAAGATCTTGCCGGGGAGCTGTTTTTT | CASSQDLAGELFF
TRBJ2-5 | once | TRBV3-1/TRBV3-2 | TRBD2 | TGTGCCAGCAGCCGTGGACTAGCTCGAGAGACCCAGTACTTC | CASSRGLARETQYF
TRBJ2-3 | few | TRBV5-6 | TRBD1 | TGTGCCAGCAGCCCGGACAGGGGGAAGGCAGATACGCAGTATTTT | CASSPDRGKADTQYF
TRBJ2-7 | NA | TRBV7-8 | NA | TGTGCCAGCAGCTTAGCGAGTTCAGGTCGGGAGCAGTACTTC | CASSLASSGREQYF
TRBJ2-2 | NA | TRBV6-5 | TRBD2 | TGTGCCAGCAGTTACTATGCGGGAGAAGGAACCGGGGAGCTGTTTTTT | CASSYYAGEGTGELFF
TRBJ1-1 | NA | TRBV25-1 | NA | TGTGCCAGCAGTGAGTCCGCTCGAGGAACTGAAGCTTTCTTT | CASSESARGTEAFF
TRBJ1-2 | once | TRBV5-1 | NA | TGCGCCAGCAGCTTGGGGACAGCAAAGGGGTATGGCTACACCTTC | CASSLGTAKGYGYTF
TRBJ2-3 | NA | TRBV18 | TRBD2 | TGTGCCAGCTCACAACGGACTAGCGGGACGGGCACAGATACGCAGTATTTT | CASSQRTSGTGTDTQYF
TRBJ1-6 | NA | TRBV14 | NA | TGTGCCAGCAGCCCTCGGATCGGAGGGGATTCACCCCTCCACTTT | CASSPRIGGDSPLHF
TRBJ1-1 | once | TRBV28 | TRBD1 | TGTGCCAGCAGCACAGGGGGCGGCACTGAAGCTTTCTTT | CASSTGGGTEAFF
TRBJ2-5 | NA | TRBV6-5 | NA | TGTGCCAGCAGCTCTTCGAAGCCAGGGGAGACCCAGTACTTC | CASSSSKPGETQYF
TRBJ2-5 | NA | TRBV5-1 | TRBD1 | TGCGCCAGCAGCGGTAGAACAGGGGGCGATTTACAAGAGACCCAGTACTTC | CASSGRTGGDLQETQYF
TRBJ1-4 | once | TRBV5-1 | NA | TGCGCCAGCAGCTTGGCAGGGACAACAAATGAAAAACTGTTTTTT | CASSLAGTTNEKLFF
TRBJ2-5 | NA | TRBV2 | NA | TGTGCCAGCAGTGTCAGTAAGGGGTCAGGGCGACAAGAGACCCAGTACTTC | CASSVSKGSGRQETQYF
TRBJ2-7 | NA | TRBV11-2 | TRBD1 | TGTGCCAGCAGTACTTGGACAGGGGCCAACGAGCAGTACTTC | CASSTWTGANEQYF
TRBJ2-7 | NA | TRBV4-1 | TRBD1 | TGCGCCAGCAGCCAAAATCGGGACAGGGCCCACGAGCAGTACTTC | CASSQNRDRAHEQYF
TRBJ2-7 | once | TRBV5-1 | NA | TGCGCCAGCAGCCTCAGGGTAGGGGATTCAGGGTACGAGCAGTACTTC | CASSLRVGDSGYEQYF
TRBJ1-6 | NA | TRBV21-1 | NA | TGTGCCAGCAGCAAAGAACTCAAGGACAGAAATAATTCACCCCTCCACTTT | CASSKELKDRNNSPLHF
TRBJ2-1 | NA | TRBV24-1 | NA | TGTGCCACCAGTAACAGGGCGACCTCCTACAATGAGCAGTTCTTC | CATSNRATSYNEQFF
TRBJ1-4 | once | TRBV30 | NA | TGTGCCTGGAGCTCCGCCGGATCAAGGAGGGAAAAACTGTTTTTT | CAWSSAGSRREKLFF
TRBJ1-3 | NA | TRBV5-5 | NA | TGTGCCAGCAGCCGAGTGGAGACTAGTGGAAACACCATATATTTT | CASSRVETSGNTIYF
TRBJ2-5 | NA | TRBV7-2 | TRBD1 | TGTGCCAGCAGCCAGACAGGGTCCGGAGAGACCCAGTACTTC | CASSQTGSGETQYF